A single sample is the source of the 3 T cell receptor beta chains below, sequenced in a study of OX40 agonist ivuxolimab in advanced cancers. Only in-frame clones appear in the TCRdb table, and some are missing; sequencing was by immunoSEQ multiplex PCR. The sample holds about 72,000 clones, 65% to 85% seen once. This sample comprised CD4+ or CD8+ T cells sorted from blood, obtained in a trial of the OX40 agonist ivuxolimab. These receptors were collected from an adult with an advanced solid tumor such as melanoma, head and neck, liver or kidney cancer.

This chain joins TRBV29-1 and TRBJ2-1; 7 bases match TRBD1. Germline V gene sequence: CDR1 SQVTM, CDR2 ANQGSEA. This CDR3 is built from 11 residues. Trimming at V came to 4 bases and at J to 8 bases, leaving 2 bases not matched to a gene. The CDR3 here is CSVATGDEQFF. The CDR3, as DNA: TGCAGCGTTGCCACAGGGGATGAGCAGTTCTTC.

The chain has TRBV5-1 and TRBJ2-7; 15 bases are shared with TRBD2. The germline V gene encodes CDR1 SGHRS and CDR2 YFSETQ. This CDR3 region has 16 residues. Losses at the gene ends were 4 bases for V and 5 bases for J; bases not matched to a gene: 7. Here the CDR3 reads CASSSGTSGGPNEQYF. In nucleotides, the CDR3 is TGCGCCAGCAGCAGCGGGACTAGCGGGGGGCCCAACGAGCAGTACTTC. Full variable domain (outside the CDR3, taken from reference TRBV5-1 and TRBJ2-7): KAGVTQTPRYLIKTRGQQVTLSCSPISGHRSVSWYQQTPGQGLQFLFEYFSETQRNKGNFPGRFSGRQFSNSRSEMNVSTLELGDSALYLCASSSGTSGGPNEQYFGPGTRLTVT.

This clone was seen a single time. The rearrangement uses TRBV9 and TRBJ1-3; D is undetermined. The CDR3 runs to 14 residues. Germline-derived CDR1 and CDR2 are SGDLS and YYNGEE. The ends were cut back, 2 bases at V and 0 bases at J, with 6 bases in the middle. CDR3 region: CASSVLSSGNTIYF. The CDR3 bases are TGTGCCAGCAGCGTCCTAAGCTCTGGAAACACCATATATTTT.